Included here is one T cell receptor beta chain sequence, with context. The clone's antigen remains unknown. The sample holds no much larger clone one base away, and base qualities are not on file. This sample is drawn from a study of T cell clonotyping in hematopoietic cell transplantation (dated by TCRdb to the early 2020s). About the investigation overall: Recipient samples taken before transplant were collected after cytoreduction. The study collected 130 to 150 blood samples from some 33 consecutive transplant recipients and their related donors. Patient recruitment ran from 2015 to early 2017, and follow-up continued until late 2020 or death.

The immunoSEQ assay, a bias-controlled multiplex PCR using V- and J-specific primers, was used to amplify TCR beta CDR3 regions from genomic DNA. A second PCR step added a proprietary barcode and Illumina adapter sequences to the CDR3 amplicons. An Illumina MiSeq instrument was used for sequencing of the CDR3 libraries. For the original study's pipeline: immunoSEQ Analyzer 3.0 was used for export and quality control, with R Bioconductor and Immunarch used for downstream analyses. Only productive rearrangements in the normalized downsampled data set went into calculating the repertoire metrics. In the normalized cohort, a clonotype counted as pathologically expanded if the clonotype was larger than 5 templates. The Inverse Simpson Index was used to measure repertoire diversity. The non-normalized data set was used for CMV-specificity analyses so that all clonotypes could be captured. The immuneACCESS repertoire file appears here via TCRdb, limited to in-frame rearrangements. These files lack a portion of the clones; in checked studies, under half of the deficit traces to unresolved V genes, and the cause of the others is not known. Clonal size and the V and J genes are those of that table, whereas D and trimming came from the DNA. In this sample the table shows tens of thousands of clones, 90% to 96% of which occur a single time. The ten biggest clones cover under 2% of the sample.

The V and J ends are trimmed by 0 bases and 7 bases, leaving 9 bases between them. The CDR3 contains 13 residues, cysteine and phenylalanine counted. Of all the DNA, just the CDR3 is kept, 39 bases in frame from base 1. CDR1 and CDR2 (LNHDA, SQIVND) derive from the germline V gene (reference sequence). The time point label corresponds to: recipient sample about 28 days before transplant, after cytoreduction. Blood from recipients was drawn about 28 days before transplant and again at days 30, 100 and 180 after transplant. Nuclei Lysis Solution was used to extract genomic DNA from fresh or cryopreserved unfractionated peripheral blood mononuclear cells. Here is what the overall study found, with its caveats: Broader TCR repertoire diversity after transplant was predicted by Inverse Simpson Index values from donors and from recipients before transplant. The sample size was limited and the cells went unsorted, which meant the CD4 and CD8 repertoire contributions could not be told apart. Recipient repertoires showed only a small fraction of overlap with donor repertoires, and over 95% appeared de novo at the given depth. After transplant, TCR diversity in recipients dropped, and pathologically expanded clonotypes climbed progressively between day 30 and day 180.

The V and J genes are TRBV19 and TRBJ1-1; the D gene lacks a confident call. The receptor's source is a woman aged 45 to 65 with acute myeloid leukemia. Some clones in this sample may be carry-over from other donors' samples. Sequenced here: peripheral blood mononuclear cells, sampled before stem cell transplant. The DNA is TGTGCCAGTAGTATAGATGTGCGGTTTGAAGCTTTCTTT. This translates into CASSIDVRFEAFF.